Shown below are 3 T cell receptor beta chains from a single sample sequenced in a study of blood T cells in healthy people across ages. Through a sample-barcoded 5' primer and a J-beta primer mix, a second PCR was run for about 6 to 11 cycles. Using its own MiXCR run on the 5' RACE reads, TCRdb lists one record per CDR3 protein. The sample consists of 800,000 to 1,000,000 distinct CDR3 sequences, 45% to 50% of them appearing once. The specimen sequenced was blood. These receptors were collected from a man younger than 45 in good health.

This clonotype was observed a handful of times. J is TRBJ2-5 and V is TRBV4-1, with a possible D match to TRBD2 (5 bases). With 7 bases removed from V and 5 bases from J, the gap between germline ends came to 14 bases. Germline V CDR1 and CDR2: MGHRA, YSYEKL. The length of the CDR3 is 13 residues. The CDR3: CASTSGIEETQYF. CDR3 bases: TGCGCCAGCACCTCCGGGATAGAGGAGACCCAGTACTTC.

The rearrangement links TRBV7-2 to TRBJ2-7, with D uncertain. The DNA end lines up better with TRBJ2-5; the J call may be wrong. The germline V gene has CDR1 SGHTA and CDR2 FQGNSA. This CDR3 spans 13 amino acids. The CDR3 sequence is CASSLEVSPTQYF. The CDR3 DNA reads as TGTGCCAGCAGCTTAGAGGTCAGCCCGACCCAGTACTTC.

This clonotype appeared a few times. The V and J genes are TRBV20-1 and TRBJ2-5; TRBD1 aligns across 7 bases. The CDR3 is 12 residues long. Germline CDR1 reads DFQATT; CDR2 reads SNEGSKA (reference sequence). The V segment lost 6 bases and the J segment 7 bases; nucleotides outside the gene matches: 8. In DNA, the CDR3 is TGCAGTGCCCCTGACAGGGCGGCGACCCAGTACTTC. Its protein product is CSAPDRAATQYF.